A single sample gave rise to the 9 T cell receptor beta chains below, sequenced in a study of blood T cell repertoires in COVID-19. TCRdb's copy holds only in-frame clones and misses some; the assay was immunoSEQ multiplex PCR. The sample lists roughly 380,000 clones; about 88% were seen once. The sequencing input was PBMCs or T cells enriched from blood (not recorded which). The receptors originated from a woman aged 25 to 39 who had been exposed to COVID-19.

V is TRBV27 and J is TRBJ1-1, with D perhaps matching TRBD1 (6 bases). The germline V and J ends were trimmed by 6 bases and 0 bases, with 17 bases remaining between them. The CDR3 spans 16 residues. CDR1 MNHEY and CDR2 SMNVEV come from the germline V gene (reference sequence). The DNA of the CDR3 is TGTGCCAGCAGGTTAGCCGCCGGGACACTGAACACTGAAGCTTTCTTT. Its protein product is CASRLAAGTLNTEAFF.

The V gene is TRBV2, the J gene TRBJ1-1; TRBD1 matches at 8 bases. From germline, CDR1 is SNHLY and CDR2 FYNNEI. CDR3 length: 19 residues. The ends lost 7 bases at V and 4 bases at J; junction bases unmatched: 23. The CDR3 spells CASKTPGGPKASIFTEAFF. Here the CDR3 DNA reads TGTGCCAGCAAAACCCCAGGGGGCCCGAAAGCCTCGATATTCACTGAAGCTTTCTTT.

CDR3 coding DNA: TGTGCCACCAGCAGTTCGCCTGGGGCTAGCGGGATTGGGGAGCAGTACTTC. Translation gives CATSSSPGASGIGEQYF. The rearrangement uses TRBV15 and TRBJ2-7, with TRBD2 identical over 9 bases. Germline-derived CDR1 and CDR2 are LNHNV and YYDKDF (reference sequence). The CDR3 covers 17 residues. The V segment lost 3 bases and the J segment 7 bases; nucleotides outside the gene matches: 16.

The chain has TRBV3-1 (or the pseudogene TRBV3-2) and TRBJ2-2; D is undetermined. V dropped 7 bases and J dropped 6 bases, with 15 bases sitting between them. Germline assignment: CDR1 LGHDT and CDR2 YNNKEL (reference sequence). This CDR3 comprises 14 residues. The chain's CDR3 is CASNSVLGAGELFF. The CDR3 DNA follows: TGTGCCAGCAACTCGGTTCTCGGTGCCGGGGAGCTGTTTTTT.

The chain links TRBV4-2 to TRBJ1-1; TRBD1 matches 9 bases. The germline gives CDR1 LGHNA, CDR2 YNFKEQ. The ends lost 0 bases at V and 1 base at J; junction bases unmatched: 9. This CDR3 has 18 residues. CDR3 nucleotides: TGTGCCAGCAGCCAAGATCCCCCCACGGGACAGGGGAACACTGAAGCTTTCTTT. Amino acid sequence: CASSQDPPTGQGNTEAFF.

This clone was detected a few times. The chain recombines TRBV19 with TRBJ1-3; 7 nucleotides align to TRBD1. CDR3 length: 15 residues. The J segment lost 0 bases and the V segment lost 5 bases, leaving 4 bases of the junction unmatched. Germline V gene sequence: CDR1 LNHDA, CDR2 SQIVND (reference sequence). The CDR3 here is CASSRQGGSGNTIYF. In nucleotides, the CDR3 is TGTGCCAGTAGTCGACAGGGCGGCTCTGGAAACACCATATATTTT.

This clone was detected a few times. This chain uses TRBV25-1 with TRBJ1-3; no clear D. The length of the CDR3 is 13 residues. The V and J ends lost 4 bases and 1 base respectively, with 5 bases between them. Per the germline V gene, CDR1 is MGHDK and CDR2 is SYGVNS. CDR3 nucleotide sequence: TGTGCCAGCAGTGCGGGTTCTGGAAACACCATATATTTT. It yields the protein CASSAGSGNTIYF.

The chain joins TRBV3-1 (or the pseudogene TRBV3-2) to TRBJ2-7; the D gene is possibly TRBD2 (5 bases). The V and J ends lost 4 bases and 0 bases respectively, with 10 bases between them. This CDR3 comprises 14 residues. CDR1 is LGHDT and CDR2 is YNNKEL in the germline V gene (reference sequence). CDR3: CASSLAGISYEQYF. CDR3 sequence (DNA): TGTGCCAGCAGCCTTGCCGGGATCTCCTACGAGCAGTACTTC.

The chain combines TRBV28 with TRBJ2-3; TRBD2 might be the D (6 bases). V was trimmed by 5 bases and J by 4 bases, leaving 13 bases between them. The CDR3 contains 14 residues. CDR1 and CDR2 from the germline V gene are MDHEN and SYDVKM. CDR3 sequence (DNA): TGTGCCAGCAGTACCCCCAGCGGGTCAGATACGCAGTATTTT. This codes for CASSTPSGSDTQYF.